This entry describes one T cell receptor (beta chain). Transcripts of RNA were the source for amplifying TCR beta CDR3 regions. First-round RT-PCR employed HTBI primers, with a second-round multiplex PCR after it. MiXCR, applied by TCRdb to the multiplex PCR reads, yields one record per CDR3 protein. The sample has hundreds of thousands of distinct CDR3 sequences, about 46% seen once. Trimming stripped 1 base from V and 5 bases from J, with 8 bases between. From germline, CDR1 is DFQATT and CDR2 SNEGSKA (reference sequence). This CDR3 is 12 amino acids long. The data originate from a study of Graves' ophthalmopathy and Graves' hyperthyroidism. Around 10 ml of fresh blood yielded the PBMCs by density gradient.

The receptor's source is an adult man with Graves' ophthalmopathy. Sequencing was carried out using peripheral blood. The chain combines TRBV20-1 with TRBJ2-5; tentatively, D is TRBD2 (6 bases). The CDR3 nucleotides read TGCAGTGCTAGAGCGGAGGGGGAGACCCAGTACTTC. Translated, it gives CSARAEGETQYF.